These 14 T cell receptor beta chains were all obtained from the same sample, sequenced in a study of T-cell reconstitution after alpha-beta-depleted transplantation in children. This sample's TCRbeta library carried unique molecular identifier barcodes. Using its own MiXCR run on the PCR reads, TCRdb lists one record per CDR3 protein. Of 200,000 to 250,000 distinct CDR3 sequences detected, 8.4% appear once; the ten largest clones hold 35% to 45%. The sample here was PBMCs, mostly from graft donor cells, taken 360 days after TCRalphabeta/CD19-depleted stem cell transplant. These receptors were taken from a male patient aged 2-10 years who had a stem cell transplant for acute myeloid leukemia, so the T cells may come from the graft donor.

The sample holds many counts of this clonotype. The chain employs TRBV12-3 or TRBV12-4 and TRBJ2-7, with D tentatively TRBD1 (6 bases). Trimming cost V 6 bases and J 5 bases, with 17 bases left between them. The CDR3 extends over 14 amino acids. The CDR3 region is CASRNRVLGDEQYF. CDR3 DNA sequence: TGTGCCAGCAGAAACAGGGTTTTAGGGGACGAGCAGTACTTC.

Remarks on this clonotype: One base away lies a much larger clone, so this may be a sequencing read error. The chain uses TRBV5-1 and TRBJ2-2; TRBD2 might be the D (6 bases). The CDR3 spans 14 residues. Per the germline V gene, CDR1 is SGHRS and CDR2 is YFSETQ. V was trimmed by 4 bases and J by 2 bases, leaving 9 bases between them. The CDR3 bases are TGCGCCAGCAGCAGGGACTGCAACACCGGGGAGCTGTTTTTT. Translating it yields CASSRDCNTGELFF.

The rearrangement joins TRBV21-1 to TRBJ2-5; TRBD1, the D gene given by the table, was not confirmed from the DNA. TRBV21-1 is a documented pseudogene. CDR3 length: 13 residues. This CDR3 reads CALARTDQETQYF. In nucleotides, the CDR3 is TGTGCCTTAGCCCGGACAGATCAAGAGACCCAGTACTTC.

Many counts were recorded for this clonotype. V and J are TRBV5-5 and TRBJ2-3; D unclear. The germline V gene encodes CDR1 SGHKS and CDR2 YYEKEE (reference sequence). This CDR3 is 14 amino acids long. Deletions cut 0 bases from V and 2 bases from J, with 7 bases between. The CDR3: CASSLGAPTDTQYF. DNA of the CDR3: TGTGCCAGCAGCTTGGGAGCACCCACAGATACGCAGTATTTT.

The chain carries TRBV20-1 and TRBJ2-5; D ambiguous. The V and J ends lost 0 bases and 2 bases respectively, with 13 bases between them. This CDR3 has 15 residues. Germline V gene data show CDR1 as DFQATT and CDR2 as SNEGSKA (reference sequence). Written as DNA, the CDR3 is TGCAGTGCTAGAGATATCCGGAACGCTCAAGAGACCCAGTACTTC. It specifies CSARDIRNAQETQYF.

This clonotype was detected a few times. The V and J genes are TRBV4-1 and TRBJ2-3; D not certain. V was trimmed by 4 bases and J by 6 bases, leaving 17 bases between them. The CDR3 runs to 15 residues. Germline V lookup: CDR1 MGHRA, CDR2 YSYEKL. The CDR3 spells CASSLSAVSSDTQYF. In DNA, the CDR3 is TGCGCCAGCAGCCTCTCCGCGGTGTCCTCTGATACGCAGTATTTT.

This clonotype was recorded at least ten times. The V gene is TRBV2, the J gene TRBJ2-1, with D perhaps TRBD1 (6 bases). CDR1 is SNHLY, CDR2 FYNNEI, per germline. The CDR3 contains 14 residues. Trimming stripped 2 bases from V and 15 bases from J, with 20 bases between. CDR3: CASSETGFGTSPFF. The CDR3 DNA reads TGTGCCAGCAGTGAAACTGGTTTTGGGACAAGTCCGTTCTTC.

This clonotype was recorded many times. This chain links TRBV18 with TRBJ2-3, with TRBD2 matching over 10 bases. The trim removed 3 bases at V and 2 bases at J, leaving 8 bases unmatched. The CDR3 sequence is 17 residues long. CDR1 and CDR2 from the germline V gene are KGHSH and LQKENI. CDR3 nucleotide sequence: TGTGCCAGCTCACCGACGACTAGCGGGTTACCCACAGATACGCAGTATTTT. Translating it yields CASSPTTSGLPTDTQYF.

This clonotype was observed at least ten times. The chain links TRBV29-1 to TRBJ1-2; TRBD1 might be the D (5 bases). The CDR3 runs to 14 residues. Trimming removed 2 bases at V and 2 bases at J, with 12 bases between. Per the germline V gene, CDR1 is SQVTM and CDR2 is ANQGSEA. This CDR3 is CSVERGDRNYGYTF. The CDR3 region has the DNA TGCAGCGTTGAAAGGGGCGACAGAAACTATGGCTACACCTTC.

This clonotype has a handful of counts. CDR3 protein: CASSSPGQLTGELFF. The CDR3 nucleotides are TGTGCCAGTAGTTCACCGGGACAGCTGACCGGGGAGCTGTTTTTT. The chain uses TRBV19 and TRBJ2-2; 7 bases map to TRBD1. With 5 bases clipped from V and 5 bases from J, the junction kept 8 bases outside the gene matches. In germline, CDR1 is LNHDA, CDR2 SQIVND (reference sequence). This CDR3 has 15 amino acids. The full variable domain, in which reference TRBV19 and TRBJ2-2 provide the parts outside the CDR3, is DGGITQSPKYLFRKEGQNVTLSCEQNLNHDAMYWYRQDPGQGLRLIYYSQIVNDFQKGDIAEGYSVSREKKESFPLTVTSAQKNPTAFYLCASSSPGQLTGELFFGEGSRLTVL.

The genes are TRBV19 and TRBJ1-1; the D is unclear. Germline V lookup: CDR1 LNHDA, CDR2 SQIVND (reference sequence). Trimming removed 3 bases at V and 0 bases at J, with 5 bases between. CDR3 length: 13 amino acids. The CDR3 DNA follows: TGTGCCAGTAGTATCGAAATGAACACTGAAGCTTTCTTT. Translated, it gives CASSIEMNTEAFF. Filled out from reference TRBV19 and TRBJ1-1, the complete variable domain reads DGGITQSPKYLFRKEGQNVTLSCEQNLNHDAMYWYRQDPGQGLRLIYYSQIVNDFQKGDIAEGYSVSREKKESFPLTVTSAQKNPTAFYLCASSIEMNTEAFFGQGTRLTVV.

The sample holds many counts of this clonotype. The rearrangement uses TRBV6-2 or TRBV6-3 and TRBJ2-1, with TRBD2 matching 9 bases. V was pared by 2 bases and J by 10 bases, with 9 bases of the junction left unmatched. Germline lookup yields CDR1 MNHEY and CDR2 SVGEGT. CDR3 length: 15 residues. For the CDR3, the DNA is TGTGCCAGCAGTTACGGAGGGACTAGCAGACCCGAGCAGTTCTTC. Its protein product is CASSYGGTSRPEQFF.

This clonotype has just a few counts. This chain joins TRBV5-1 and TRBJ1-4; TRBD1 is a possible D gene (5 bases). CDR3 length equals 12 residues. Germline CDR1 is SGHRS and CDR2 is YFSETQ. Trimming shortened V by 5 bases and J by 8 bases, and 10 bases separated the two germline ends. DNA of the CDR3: TGCGCCAGCAGGGGGGTTGGCGAAAAACTGTTTTTT. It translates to CASRGVGEKLFF. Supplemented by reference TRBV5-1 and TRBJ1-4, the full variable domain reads KAGVTQTPRYLIKTRGQQVTLSCSPISGHRSVSWYQQTPGQGLQFLFEYFSETQRNKGNFPGRFSGRQFSNSRSEMNVSTLELGDSALYLCASRGVGEKLFFGSGTQLSVL.

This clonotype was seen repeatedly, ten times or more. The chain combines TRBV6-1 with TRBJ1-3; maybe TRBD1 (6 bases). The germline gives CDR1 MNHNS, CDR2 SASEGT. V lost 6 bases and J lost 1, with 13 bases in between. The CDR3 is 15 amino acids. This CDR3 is CASSIIQGSGNTIYF. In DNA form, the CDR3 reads TGTGCCAGCAGCATAATCCAGGGGTCTGGAAACACCATATATTTT.